This entry lists 26 T cell receptor beta chains sequenced from one sample in a study of graft-versus-host responses after intestinal transplantation. Their specific antigens are unknown. Assay used: immunoSEQ multiplex PCR; TCRdb lists only in-frame clones, some missing. In the table there are 100,000 or so clones, roughly 93% of which are singletons. Material: unstimulated CD8+ T cells sorted from spleen or lymph node cells, obtained before transplant. Receptor source: a human donor who was the organ donor for an intestinal transplant.

A note on this clone: Germline is not matched at one junction end, which may reflect a read error. The genes are TRBV5-4 and TRBJ2-5; D not certain. This CDR3 is 11 amino acids long. Germline CDR1 and CDR2: SGHNT and YYREEE (reference sequence). The CDR3 region is CASSLQEAQYF. The CDR3 DNA reads as TGTGCCAGCAGCTTGCAAGAGGCCCAGTACTTC.

This clone was picked up a small number of times. This chain connects TRBV4-1 to TRBJ1-2, with D uncertain. V lost 3 bases to trimming and J lost 5 bases, with 10 bases between them. CDR1 and CDR2 (germline): MGHRA, YSYEKL. The length of the CDR3 is 13 residues. Written as DNA, the CDR3 is TGCGCCAGCAGCCATATCAGGTTTTATGGCTACACCTTC. Its translation: CASSHIRFYGYTF.

The V gene is TRBV7-9, the J gene TRBJ1-2; TRBD1 might be the D (6 bases). V was pared by 3 bases and J by 5 bases, with 10 bases between. This CDR3 has 13 residues. The V gene's germline CDR1 is SEHNR and CDR2 FQNEAQ (reference sequence). CDR3 sequence reads: CASSLDRLYGYTF. The CDR3, as DNA: TGTGCCAGCAGCTTGGACAGATTGTATGGCTACACCTTC.

DNA of the CDR3: TGTGCCAGCAGTTTATCGTCCCGCGCCGAGCAGTACTTC. This sequence encodes CASSLSSRAEQYF. The chain uses TRBV27 and TRBJ2-7; D not certain. Per the germline V gene, CDR1 is MNHEY and CDR2 is SMNVEV (reference sequence). The CDR3 has 13 amino acids. The V end was cut by 0 bases, the J end by 6 bases, with 9 bases between.

The chain links TRBV27 to TRBJ1-6; maybe TRBD1 (6 bases). From germline, CDR1 is MNHEY and CDR2 SMNVEV (reference sequence). The CDR3 loop spans 17 amino acids. The V end lost 5 bases, the J end lost 0 bases, and 14 bases lay between the germline ends. DNA for the CDR3: TGTGCCAGCAGTATAGGACAGTTTAGCTCCTATAATTCACCCCTCCACTTT. Its protein is CASSIGQFSSYNSPLHF.

This clone came up once. The chain couples TRBV5-4 to TRBJ1-1; unclear D gene. The germline CDR1 and CDR2 sequences are SGHNT and YYREEE (reference sequence). The CDR3 spans 13 residues. The germline V and J ends were trimmed by 2 bases and 1 base, with 6 bases remaining between them. The CDR3 here is CASSLAGNTEAFF. In nucleotides, the CDR3 is TGTGCCAGCAGCTTAGCGGGGAACACTGAAGCTTTCTTT.

The chain carries TRBV27 and TRBJ1-2, with 7 positions matching TRBD1. Germline V gives CDR1 MNHEY, CDR2 SMNVEV (reference sequence). Germline trimming cut 3 bases from V and 2 bases from J; bases unmatched to any gene: 9. The CDR3 consists of 16 residues. CDR3 sequence: CASSFNRGQGNYGYTF. The CDR3 DNA reads TGTGCCAGCAGTTTCAATAGGGGGCAAGGGAACTATGGCTACACCTTC.

This chain connects TRBV5-1 to TRBJ2-5; D is uncertain. Trimming pared 1 base from V and 6 bases from J, leaving 10 bases between. This CDR3 spans 13 amino acids. Per the germline V gene, CDR1 is SGHRS and CDR2 is YFSETQ. CDR3 coding DNA: TGCGCCAGCAGCTTGTTCTCGAGGAAGACCCAGTACTTC. Amino acids: CASSLFSRKTQYF.

The V call is TRBV6-6, the J call TRBJ1-3; D uncertain. CDR3 length: 16 residues. The germline V gene encodes CDR1 MNHNY and CDR2 SVGAGI (reference sequence). V lost 0 bases and J 9 bases, leaving 18 bases between the germline ends. The CDR3 is CASSYSGHGIRGTIYF. The CDR3 nucleotides are TGTGCCAGCAGTTACTCTGGGCACGGGATCCGGGGCACCATATATTTT.

V gene TRBV7-2 combines with J gene TRBJ2-7, with TRBD2 matching over 10 bases. V trimming: 6 bases; J trimming: 0 bases; junction bases outside the gene matches: 2. This CDR3 has 14 residues. Looked up from germline, CDR1 is SGHTA and CDR2 is FQGNSA. As DNA, the CDR3 is TGTGCCAGCAGGCTAGCGGGGGTCTCCTACGAGCAGTACTTC. Protein product: CASRLAGVSYEQYF.

This clone is a singleton in its sample. This chain's CDR3 is CASSSVTGEAFF. The DNA for the CDR3 is TGCGCCAGCAGTTCGGTAACAGGTGAAGCTTTCTTT. This chain uses TRBV5-1 with TRBJ1-1; possibly TRBD1 for D (5 bases). The V end was cut by 5 bases, the J end by 7 bases, with 12 bases between. This CDR3 spans 12 amino acids. CDR1 is SGHRS, CDR2 YFSETQ, per germline.

The CDR3 sequence: CASSLGPGPHIQYF. DNA of the CDR3: TGTGCCAGTAGTTTGGGGCCCGGGCCCCACATTCAGTACTTC. The V and J genes are TRBV19 and TRBJ2-4, with D tentatively TRBD1 (5 bases). CDR1 and CDR2 from the germline V gene are LNHDA and SQIVND (reference sequence). V dropped 5 bases and J dropped 8 bases, with 16 bases sitting between them. There are 14 residues in the CDR3.

The CDR3 DNA sequence: TGTGCCAGTAGTCTGACAGGGGAGGGCACAGATACGCAGTATTTT. This codes for CASSLTGEGTDTQYF. The V gene is TRBV19, the J gene TRBJ2-3; TRBD1 matches at 8 bases. The CDR3 is 15 amino acids. Trimming cost V 5 bases and J 1 base; bases outside gene matches: 5. In germline, CDR1 is LNHDA, CDR2 SQIVND (reference sequence).

About this clone: The same CDR3 arises from other DNA sequences in this sample as well. This sequence joins TRBV27 and TRBJ2-7; 8 bases map to TRBD2. With V trimmed by 0 bases and J by 4 bases, 2 bases remained unmatched. This CDR3 is 14 amino acids long. In germline, CDR1 is MNHEY, CDR2 SMNVEV (reference sequence). CDR3 in DNA: TGTGCCAGCAGTTTATCTGGCGGGAGGTACGAGCAGTACTTC. It is translated as CASSLSGGRYEQYF.

The gene calls are TRBV9 and TRBJ2-1; D is uncertain. V lost 2 bases to trimming and J lost 7 bases, with 4 bases between them. Germline V lookup: CDR1 SGDLS, CDR2 YYNGEE. This CDR3 has 11 residues. The DNA for the CDR3 is TGTGCCAGCAGCGTGACTAATGAGCAGTTCTTC. Amino acid sequence: CASSVTNEQFF.

The chain employs TRBV15 and TRBJ1-1; D possibly corresponds to TRBD1 (6 bases). The CDR3 has 15 amino acids. Germline lookup yields CDR1 LNHNV and CDR2 YYDKDF (reference sequence). V lost 0 bases to trimming and J lost 1 base, with 9 bases between them. As DNA, the CDR3 is TGTGCCACCAGCAGAGATGACAGGACGAACACTGAAGCTTTCTTT. The encoded protein is CATSRDDRTNTEAFF. Combining the CDR3 with reference TRBV15 and TRBJ1-1 gives the whole variable domain DAMVIQNPRYQVTQFGKPVTLSCSQTLNHNVMYWYQQKSSQAPKLLFHYYDKDFNNEADTPDNFQSRRPNTSFCFLDIRSPGLGDTAMYLCATSRDDRTNTEAFFGQGTRLTVV.

The chain couples TRBV19 to TRBJ2-1; D ambiguous. This CDR3 has 17 amino acids. CDR1 is LNHDA, CDR2 SQIVND, per germline (reference sequence). The ends were cut back, 5 bases at V and 4 bases at J, with 21 bases in the middle. CDR3 coding DNA: TGTGCCAGTAGTGCCCTTCCCACAACATTTGCTTACAATGAGCAGTTCTTC. Protein: CASSALPTTFAYNEQFF. Together with reference TRBV19 and TRBJ2-1, the CDR3 gives the full variable domain: DGGITQSPKYLFRKEGQNVTLSCEQNLNHDAMYWYRQDPGQGLRLIYYSQIVNDFQKGDIAEGYSVSREKKESFPLTVTSAQKNPTAFYLCASSALPTTFAYNEQFFGPGTRLTVL.

This clone was observed a single time. This sequence joins TRBV28 and TRBJ1-2; weak D call: TRBD1 (6 bases). This CDR3 spans 15 amino acids. The V gene's germline CDR1 is MDHEN and CDR2 SYDVKM. The germline V and J ends were trimmed by 7 bases and 8 bases, with 23 bases remaining between them. CDR3 loop: CASIAGALGDLGYTF. CDR3 in DNA: TGTGCCAGCATTGCAGGGGCCTTAGGGGATTTAGGCTACACCTTC.

This sequence joins TRBV9 and TRBJ2-5, with D perhaps TRBD2 (10 bases). V lost 4 bases to trimming and J lost 4 bases, with 35 bases between them. The CDR3 length is 21 residues. CDR1 and CDR2 (germline): SGDLS, YYNGEE. This chain's CDR3 is CASSHGQGIASGRSVVETQYF. Written as DNA, the CDR3 is TGTGCCAGCAGCCACGGACAGGGGATAGCTAGCGGGAGAAGCGTTGTAGAGACCCAGTACTTC. The full variable domain, with the rest looked up from reference TRBV9 and TRBJ2-5, is DSGVTQTPKHLITATGQRVTLRCSPRSGDLSVYWYQQSLDQGLQFLIQYYNGEERAKGNILERFSAQQFPDLHSELNLSSLELGDSALYFCASSHGQGIASGRSVVETQYFGPGTRLLVL.

The V and J genes are TRBV9 and TRBJ2-1; D remains ambiguous. Germline CDR1 and CDR2: SGDLS and YYNGEE. The CDR3 runs 16 residues. V was shortened by 0 bases and J by 4 bases, with 14 bases between the two germline ends. The CDR3 DNA is TGTGCCAGCAGCGTAGGCGGTAGTGACTCGTACAATGAGCAGTTCTTC. It is translated as CASSVGGSDSYNEQFF.

The gene calls are TRBV19 and TRBJ2-2; 7 bases map to TRBD1. After removal of 7 bases from V and 0 bases from J, the junction contained 14 bases not matched to a gene. The CDR3 consists of 18 residues. CDR1 is LNHDA and CDR2 is SQIVND in the germline V gene (reference sequence). DNA for the CDR3: TGTGCCAGTACACCTCTCCCGGGGACAGCGTCGAACACCGGGGAGCTGTTTTTT. Translating it yields CASTPLPGTASNTGELFF.

The chain recombines TRBV27 with TRBJ2-1; tentative D call: TRBD2 (5 bases). V gave up 1 base and J gave up 2 bases, with 12 bases separating them. This CDR3 spans 16 amino acids. Germline CDR1 reads MNHEY; CDR2 reads SMNVEV (reference sequence). CDR3 residues: CASSLFKRIPYNEQFF. DNA for the CDR3: TGTGCCAGCAGTTTATTCAAGCGGATCCCCTACAATGAGCAGTTCTTC.

Concerning this clone itself: Compared with germline, one end of the junction differs, possibly owing to a read error. Other DNA sequences in the same sample also yield this CDR3. The chain combines TRBV27 with TRBJ1-1; the D gene is possibly TRBD1 (5 bases). CDR3 length equals 17 residues. CDR1 is MNHEY, CDR2 SMNVEV, per germline (reference sequence). The CDR3, as DNA: TGTGCCAGCAGTAGACGTACGATGGGGGGGGTGAACACTGAGGCTTTCTTT. Translated, it gives CASSRRTMGGVNTEAFF.

V usage is TRBV29-1 and J usage is TRBJ2-7; TRBD2 agrees at 12 bases. CDR1 SQVTM and CDR2 ANQGSEA come from the germline V gene. Germline trimming cut 3 bases from V and 3 bases from J; bases unmatched to any gene: 6. The CDR3 has 15 residues. CDR3 amino acids: CSVDGLAGGHYEQYF. CDR3 DNA: TGCAGCGTTGATGGGCTAGCGGGAGGGCACTACGAGCAGTACTTC.

The chain has TRBV30 and TRBJ2-3, with 9 bases aligning to TRBD2. This CDR3 region has 16 residues. Germline V gene lookup returns CDR1 GTSNPN and CDR2 SVGIG (reference sequence). V gave up 4 bases and J gave up 0 bases; unmatched junction bases: 8. The DNA for the CDR3 is TGTGCCTGGACCCTAGCGGGGCCTCCTAGCACAGATACGCAGTATTTT. The encoded protein is CAWTLAGPPSTDTQYF.

V gene TRBV7-8 combines with J gene TRBJ1-2, with 7 bases that match TRBD1. This CDR3 comprises 15 residues. Germline V gives CDR1 SGHVS, CDR2 FQNEAQ. V was clipped by 2 bases and J by 6 bases; unmatched bases: 9. Here the CDR3 reads CASSLSEGAKNGYTF. CDR3 nucleotides: TGTGCCAGCAGCTTAAGCGAGGGGGCAAAGAATGGCTACACCTTC.